One sample yielded the 13 T cell receptor beta chains listed below, sequenced in a study of CD8+ T cells in alopecia areata. In each case, RNA was isolated and then reverse transcribed into cDNA as the sequencing template. The method was immunoSEQ multiplex PCR; TCRdb's version includes in-frame clones alone and lacks a portion of them. Of about 150,000 clones in the sample, 75% to 90% were seen once. The specimen was CD8+ T cells sorted from blood, collected at week 0. These receptors all stem from a human donor with alopecia areata.

The rearrangement links TRBV6-1 to TRBJ2-5; D is unresolved. There are 14 residues in the CDR3. With 10 bases removed from V and 3 bases from J, the gap between germline ends came to 18 bases. Germline V gene sequence: CDR1 MNHNS, CDR2 SASEGT. DNA of the CDR3: TGTGCCACGTGCCGCTTGAGGAATGAAGAGACCCAGTACTTC. Translation: CATCRLRNEETQYF.

The V and J genes are TRBV6-1 and TRBJ2-5, with TRBD2 identical over 11 bases. CDR3 length: 18 residues. In germline, CDR1 is MNHNS, CDR2 SASEGT. Germline trimming cut 0 bases from V and 4 bases from J; bases unmatched to any gene: 10. CDR3: CASSEATSGAELAETQYF. The DNA for the CDR3 is TGTGCCAGCAGTGAAGCGACTAGCGGGGCCGAGTTAGCAGAGACCCAGTACTTC.

This chain uses TRBV29-1 with TRBJ2-1; unclear D gene. Germline V CDR1 and CDR2: SQVTM, ANQGSEA. This CDR3 has 10 amino acids. V was clipped by 4 bases and J by 6 bases, with 4 bases between them. The CDR3: CSVGSNEQFF. CDR3 DNA: TGCAGCGTTGGATCCAATGAGCAGTTCTTC.

The chain uses TRBV30 and TRBJ2-1, with 7 bases matching TRBD2. The junction had 9 bases not matched to a gene; V was cut back by 2 bases and J by 14 bases. From germline, CDR1 is GTSNPN and CDR2 SVGIG (reference sequence). CDR3 size: 12 residues. The CDR3 bases are TGTGCCTGGAGTCCTGCAGGACTAGAAGAGTTCTTC. Amino acid sequence: CAWSPAGLEEFF.

The chain is built from TRBV5-4 and TRBJ1-1; weak D call: TRBD1 (6 bases). This CDR3 has 14 residues. Between the trimmed V and J ends, which lost 7 bases and 1 base, there was a span of 14 bases. CDR1 and CDR2 (germline): SGHNT, YYREEE (reference sequence). This CDR3 is CASPSRGPNTEAFF. Written as DNA, the CDR3 is TGTGCCAGCCCATCTCGGGGGCCGAACACTGAAGCTTTCTTT.

This clone was seen only once. The genes are TRBV9 and TRBJ2-5; perhaps TRBD2 as D (6 bases). V was cut by 6 bases and J by 5 bases, with 14 bases left in between. Germline CDR1 is SGDLS and CDR2 is YYNGEE. This CDR3 contains 13 residues. CDR3 region: CASNSLGGETQYF. In DNA, the CDR3 is TGTGCCAGCAACTCACTAGGAGGGGAGACCCAGTACTTC.

The rearrangement links TRBV9 to TRBJ2-1; weak D call: TRBD2 (7 bases). The V gene lost 0 bases and the J gene lost 9 bases, with 16 bases spanning the gap. Germline-derived CDR1 and CDR2 are SGDLS and YYNGEE. CDR3 length equals 15 residues. Here the CDR3 reads CASSVETGGLTEQFF. In DNA, the CDR3 is TGTGCCAGCAGCGTAGAGACGGGGGGCCTCACTGAGCAGTTCTTC.

The V and J genes are TRBV2 and TRBJ1-5, with 8 bases fitting TRBD1. V shed 3 bases and J 4 bases; nucleotides not matched to a gene: 2. This CDR3 comprises 14 residues. The V gene's germline CDR1 is SNHLY and CDR2 FYNNEI. The CDR3 here is CASSERQGNQPQHF. Written as DNA, the CDR3 is TGTGCCAGCAGTGAGAGACAGGGGAATCAGCCCCAGCATTTT.

The V gene is TRBV19, the J gene TRBJ2-7, with 7 bases identical to TRBD2. The CDR3 spans 15 residues. J gave up 1 base and V 5 bases, and 8 bases lay outside the gene matches. The germline V gene has CDR1 LNHDA and CDR2 SQIVND (reference sequence). The CDR3 DNA reads as TGTGCCAGTAGTCCACGGGACTACAGTTCCTACGAGCAGTACTTC. Translating it yields CASSPRDYSSYEQYF.

The genes are TRBV9 and TRBJ2-1, with 10 positions matching TRBD2. The CDR3 extends over 17 amino acids. Germline CDR1 is SGDLS and CDR2 is YYNGEE. J gave up 0 bases and V 4 bases, and 7 bases lay outside the gene matches. The CDR3 DNA reads as TGTGCCAGCAGCTCCAGACTAGCGGGTAGCTCCTACAATGAGCAGTTCTTC. Residues: CASSSRLAGSSYNEQFF.

The V gene is TRBV10-3, the J gene TRBJ2-7; D gene ambiguous. V was cut by 4 bases and J by 5 bases, with 12 bases left in between. This CDR3 is built from 13 residues. Germline V gene sequence: CDR1 ENHRY, CDR2 SYGVKD. CDR3 sequence (DNA): TGTGCCATCAGTGCGCACCCTGGGGACGAGCAGTACTTC. Translating it yields CAISAHPGDEQYF.

This clone has a handful of counts. This chain uses TRBV29-1 with TRBJ2-1; tentative D call: TRBD2 (7 bases). Germline values: CDR1 SQVTM, CDR2 ANQGSEA. Trimming removed 3 bases at V and 4 bases at J, with 16 bases between. This CDR3 has 15 amino acids. CDR3 DNA: TGCAGCGTTGAGTTACGAAGCGGGACATACAATGAGCAGTTCTTC. It specifies CSVELRSGTYNEQFF.

The chain combines TRBV27 with TRBJ2-2, with D uncertain. The CDR3 extends over 13 amino acids. CDR1 and CDR2 from the germline V gene are MNHEY and SMNVEV (reference sequence). V shed 6 bases and J shed 7 bases, with 12 bases lying between them. The CDR3 DNA reads as TGTGCCAGCAGCTTAAGTAAGAGCGGGGAGCTGTTTTTT. Its translation: CASSLSKSGELFF.